This T cell receptor beta chain was retrieved from a study of technical replicates of blood from a handful of donors. The V end was cut by 2 bases, the J end by 2 bases, with 10 bases between. CDR3 size: 16 residues. The germline V gene encodes CDR1 SGHTA and CDR2 FQGTGA. Method: immunoSEQ multiplex PCR; TCRdb's copy keeps in-frame clones and lacks some. The sample records roughly 50,000 clones, 90% to 95% being singletons. This rearrangement joins TRBV7-3 to TRBJ2-6, with a tentative D call TRBD2 (5 bases). The specimen sequenced was PBMCs. The TCR sequence derives from a human donor in good health. Some clones in this sample may be carry-over from other donors' samples. The CDR3 DNA is TGTGCCAGCAGCTTAGGCCCCGGGGCTGGGGCCAACGTCCTGACTTTC. Protein sequence: CASSLGPGAGANVLTF.